One T cell receptor (beta chain) is described in this entry. What it binds is unknown. This sample is part of a study of T and B cells in COVID-19 patients. Study-level background: Median age was 34 years in the recovered cohort and approximately 68 years in the active-infection cohort. Critical illness requiring mechanical ventilation or extracorporeal membrane oxygenation affected about 65% of the 20 active-infection patients.

General observations from the study: Highly clonal in active COVID-19, TRB repertoires exceeded healthy-donor diversity and richness at recovery.

TRB rearrangements were amplified by multiplex PCR with BIOMED2 TRB-A/B primers. TCRdb reprocessed the multiplex PCR reads with MiXCR, giving one entry per CDR3 protein. The table has more than 20,000 distinct CDR3 sequences, over 25% seen once. TRB was amplified from about 250-500 ng of blood genomic DNA. Trimming took off 0 bases at V and 8 bases at J, with 10 bases between the two ends. CDR3 length: 14 amino acids. Germline V gene sequence: CDR1 LGHNA, CDR2 YSLEER. The clonotype originates from a human donor who had recovered from COVID-19. Sequencing was carried out using blood. This chain joins TRBV4-3 and TRBJ1-4; no clear D. CDR3: CASSQDIGREKLFF. The CDR3 nucleotides are TGCGCCAGCAGCCAAGATATCGGGCGGGAAAAACTGTTTTTT.